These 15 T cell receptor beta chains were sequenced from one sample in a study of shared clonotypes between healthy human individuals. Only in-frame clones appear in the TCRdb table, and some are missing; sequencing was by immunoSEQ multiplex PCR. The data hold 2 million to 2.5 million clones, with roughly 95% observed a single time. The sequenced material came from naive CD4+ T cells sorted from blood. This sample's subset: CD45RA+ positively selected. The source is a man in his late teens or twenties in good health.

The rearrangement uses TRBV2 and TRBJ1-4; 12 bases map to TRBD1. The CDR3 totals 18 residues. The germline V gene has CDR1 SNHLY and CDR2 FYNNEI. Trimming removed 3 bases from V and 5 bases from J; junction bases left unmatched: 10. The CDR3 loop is CASSEGQGAYWGNEKLFF. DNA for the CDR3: TGTGCCAGCAGTGAGGGACAGGGGGCATATTGGGGCAATGAAAAACTGTTTTTT.

CDR3 in DNA: TGTGCCAGCAGCTTAGACGGGAGGTCTGGGGAGCAGTACTTC. The encoded protein is CASSLDGRSGEQYF. The chain combines TRBV7-8 with TRBJ2-7, with TRBD2 matching over 7 bases. The V gene end was trimmed by 1 base and the J gene end by 7 bases; junction bases not matched to a gene: 7. Germline loops: CDR1 SGHVS, CDR2 FQNEAQ. The CDR3 covers 14 residues.

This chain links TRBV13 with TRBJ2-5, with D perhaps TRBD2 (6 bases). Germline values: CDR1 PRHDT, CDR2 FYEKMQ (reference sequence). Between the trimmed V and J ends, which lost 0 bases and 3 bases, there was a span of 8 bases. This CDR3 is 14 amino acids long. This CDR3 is CASSLGREEETQYF. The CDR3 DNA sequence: TGTGCCAGCAGCTTAGGCAGGGAGGAAGAGACCCAGTACTTC. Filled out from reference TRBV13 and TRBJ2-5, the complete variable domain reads AAGVIQSPRHLIKEKRETATLKCYPIPRHDTVYWYQQGPGQDPQFLISFYEKMQSDKGSIPDRFSAQQFSDYHSELNMSSLELGDSALYFCASSLGREEETQYFGPGTRLLVL.

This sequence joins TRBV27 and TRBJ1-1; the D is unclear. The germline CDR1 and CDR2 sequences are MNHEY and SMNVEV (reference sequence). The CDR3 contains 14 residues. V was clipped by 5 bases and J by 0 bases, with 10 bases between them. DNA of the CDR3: TGTGCCAGCAGTGTGGGCAGCTTGAACACTGAAGCTTTCTTT. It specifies CASSVGSLNTEAFF.

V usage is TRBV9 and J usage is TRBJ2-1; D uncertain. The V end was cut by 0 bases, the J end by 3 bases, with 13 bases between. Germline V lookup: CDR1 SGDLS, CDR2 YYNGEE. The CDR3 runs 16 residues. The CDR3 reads CASSVAGNPIYNEQFF. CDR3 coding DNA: TGTGCCAGCAGCGTAGCTGGGAACCCTATCTACAATGAGCAGTTCTTC. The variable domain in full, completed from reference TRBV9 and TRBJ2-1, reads DSGVTQTPKHLITATGQRVTLRCSPRSGDLSVYWYQQSLDQGLQFLIQYYNGEERAKGNILERFSAQQFPDLHSELNLSSLELGDSALYFCASSVAGNPIYNEQFFGPGTRLTVL.

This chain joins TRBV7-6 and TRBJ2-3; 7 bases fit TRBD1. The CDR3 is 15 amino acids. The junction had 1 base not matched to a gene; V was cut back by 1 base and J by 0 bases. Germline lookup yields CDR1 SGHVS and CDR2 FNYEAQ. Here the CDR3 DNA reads TGTGCCAGCAGCTTAGGGGGACAGAGCACAGATACGCAGTATTTT. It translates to CASSLGGQSTDTQYF. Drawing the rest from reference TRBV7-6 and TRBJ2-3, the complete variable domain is GAGVSQSPRYKVTKRGQDVALRCDPISGHVSLYWYRQALGQGPEFLTYFNYEAQQDKSGLPNDRFSAERPEGSISTLTIQRTEQRDSAMYRCASSLGGQSTDTQYFGPGTRLTVL.

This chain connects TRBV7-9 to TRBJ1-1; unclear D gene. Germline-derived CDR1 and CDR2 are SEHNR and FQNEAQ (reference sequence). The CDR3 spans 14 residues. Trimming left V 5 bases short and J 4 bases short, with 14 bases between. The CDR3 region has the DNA TGTGCCAGCAGCCCCCAGCCGGCTATCACTGAAGCTTTCTTT. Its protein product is CASSPQPAITEAFF.

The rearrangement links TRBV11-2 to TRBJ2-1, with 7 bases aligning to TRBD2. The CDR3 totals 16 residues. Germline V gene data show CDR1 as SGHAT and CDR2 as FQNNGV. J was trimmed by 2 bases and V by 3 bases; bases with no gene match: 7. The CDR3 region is CASSFSGRPPYNEQFF. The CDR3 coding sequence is TGTGCCAGCAGCTTTTCCGGGAGGCCCCCCTACAATGAGCAGTTCTTC.

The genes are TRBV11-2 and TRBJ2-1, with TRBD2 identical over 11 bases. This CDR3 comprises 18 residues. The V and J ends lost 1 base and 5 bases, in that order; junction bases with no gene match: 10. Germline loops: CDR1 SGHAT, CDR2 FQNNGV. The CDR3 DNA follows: TGTGCCAGCAGCTTAGTAGCCCAAACTAGCGGGAGTCACAATGAGCAGTTCTTC. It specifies CASSLVAQTSGSHNEQFF.

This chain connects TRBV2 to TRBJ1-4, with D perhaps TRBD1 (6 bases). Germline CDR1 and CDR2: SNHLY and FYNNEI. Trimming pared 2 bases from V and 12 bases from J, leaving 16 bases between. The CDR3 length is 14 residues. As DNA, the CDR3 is TGTGCCAGCAGTGAACAGGGGTTACCAGGGGAACTGTTTTTT. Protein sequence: CASSEQGLPGELFF.

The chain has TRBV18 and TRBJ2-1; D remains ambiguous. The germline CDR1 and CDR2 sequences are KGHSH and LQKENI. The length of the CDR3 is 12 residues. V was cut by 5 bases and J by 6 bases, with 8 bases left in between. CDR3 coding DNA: TGTGCCAGCTCAGGCCCACCCAATGAGCAGTTCTTC. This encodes CASSGPPNEQFF.

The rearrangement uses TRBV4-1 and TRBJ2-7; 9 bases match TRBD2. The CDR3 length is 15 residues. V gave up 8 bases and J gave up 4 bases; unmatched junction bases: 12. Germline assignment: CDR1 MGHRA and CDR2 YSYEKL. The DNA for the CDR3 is TGCGCCAGCGGGCTTCGGGCTAGCGGGAAATACGAGCAGTACTTC. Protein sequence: CASGLRASGKYEQYF.

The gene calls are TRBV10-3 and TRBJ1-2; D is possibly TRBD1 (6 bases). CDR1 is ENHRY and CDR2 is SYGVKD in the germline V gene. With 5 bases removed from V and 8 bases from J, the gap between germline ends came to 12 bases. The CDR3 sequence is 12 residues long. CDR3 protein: CAISSGGWGYTF. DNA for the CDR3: TGTGCCATCAGTTCCGGGGGCTGGGGCTACACCTTC.

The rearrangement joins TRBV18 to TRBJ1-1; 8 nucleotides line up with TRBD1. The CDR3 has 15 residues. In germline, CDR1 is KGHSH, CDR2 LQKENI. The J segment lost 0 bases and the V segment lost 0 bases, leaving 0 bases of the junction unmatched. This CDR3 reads CASSPPTGVNTEAFF. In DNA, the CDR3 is TGTGCCAGCTCACCACCGACAGGGGTGAACACTGAAGCTTTCTTT.

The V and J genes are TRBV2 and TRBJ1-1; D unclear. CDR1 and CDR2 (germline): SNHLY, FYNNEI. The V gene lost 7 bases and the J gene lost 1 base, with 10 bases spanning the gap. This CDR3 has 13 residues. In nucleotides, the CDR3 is TGTGCCAGCATAGGAAGCAGGAACACTGAAGCTTTCTTT. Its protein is CASIGSRNTEAFF.